The next 10 T cell receptor beta chains were all read from a single sample in a study of long-term antiretroviral therapy in people with HIV. Survey-level immunoSEQ v3.0 assays were run. Measured with immunoSEQ multiplex PCR; TCRdb has only the in-frame clones, and not every one. The sample shows about 23,000 clones, 70% to 90% of them seen only once. The material was unsorted PBMCs, obtained 0.6 years after starting antiretroviral therapy. These receptors came from a man in his sixties with HIV.

This clone has a handful of counts. The CDR3 here is CASSQGQNYGYTF. The DNA for the CDR3 is TGTGCCAGCTCGCAAGGACAGAACTATGGCTACACCTTC. The chain is built from TRBV18 and TRBJ1-2; possible D gene TRBD1, 6 bases. Germline V gives CDR1 KGHSH, CDR2 LQKENI. The CDR3 runs 13 residues. Deletions cut 6 bases from V and 2 bases from J, with 10 bases between.

This chain uses TRBV18 with TRBJ1-1, with 10 bases lining up with TRBD1. CDR1 is KGHSH and CDR2 is LQKENI in the germline V gene. The CDR3 length is 14 residues. J lost 4 bases, V lost 3 bases, and 2 bases had no gene match. CDR3: CASSPRTGGTEAFF. The CDR3 DNA follows: TGTGCCAGCTCACCTAGGACAGGGGGCACTGAAGCTTTCTTT.

The chain is built from TRBV5-6 and TRBJ1-2, with D hard to call. The V end lost 4 bases, the J end lost 3 bases, and 10 bases lay between the germline ends. The CDR3 is made up of 13 amino acids. Germline CDR1 is SGHDT and CDR2 is YYEEEE. The CDR3 DNA sequence: TGTGCCAGCAGCGTCGACGGCTACTATGGCTACACCTTC. Translated, it gives CASSVDGYYGYTF.

V usage is TRBV18 and J usage is TRBJ1-2; 8 bases fit TRBD1. Looked up from germline, CDR1 is KGHSH and CDR2 is LQKENI. CDR3 length: 14 amino acids. V lost 5 bases to trimming and J lost 6 bases; unmatched junction nucleotides: 8. The CDR3 here is CASSAQGGDDGYTF. CDR3 nucleotide sequence: TGTGCCAGCTCAGCACAGGGGGGAGACGATGGCTACACCTTC.

The V call is TRBV5-5, the J call TRBJ2-2; TRBD1 agrees at 9 bases. This CDR3 spans 15 amino acids. Per the germline V gene, CDR1 is SGHKS and CDR2 is YYEKEE (reference sequence). The J segment lost 7 bases and the V segment lost 5 bases, leaving 9 bases of the junction unmatched. Here the CDR3 DNA reads TGTGCCAGCAGAACCGGGACAGGGAACTTCGGGGAGCTGTTTTTT. Residues: CASRTGTGNFGELFF.

The gene calls are TRBV27 and TRBJ1-5; TRBD1 agrees at 11 bases. With V trimmed by 6 bases and J by 6 bases, 7 bases remained unmatched. Germline V gene sequence: CDR1 MNHEY, CDR2 SMNVEV (reference sequence). The CDR3 totals 15 residues. The CDR3 reads CASSPGQGVGQPQHF. CDR3 nucleotides: TGTGCCAGCAGCCCGGGACAGGGGGTTGGTCAGCCCCAGCATTTT.

This chain joins TRBV6-1 and TRBJ2-7; 9 nucleotides agree with TRBD1. Germline loops: CDR1 MNHNS, CDR2 SASEGT. V gave up 0 bases and J gave up 5 bases; unmatched junction bases: 5. The CDR3 length is 15 residues. DNA of the CDR3: TGTGCCAGCAGTGAAGCGGGGACAGGGATCCACGAGCAGTACTTC. Translating it yields CASSEAGTGIHEQYF.

The rearrangement uses TRBV23-1 and TRBJ2-7; D ambiguous. TRBV23-1 falls under the ORF class, with uncertain function. The CDR3 has 15 residues. Between the trimmed V and J ends, which lost 3 bases and 3 bases, there was a span of 15 bases. This CDR3 is CASSHTLLRVYEQYF. For the CDR3, the DNA is TGCGCCAGCAGTCATACCCTACTTAGGGTCTACGAGCAGTACTTC.

V and J are TRBV4-1 and TRBJ1-1; 9 nucleotides line up with TRBD1. Germline CDR1 is MGHRA and CDR2 is YSYEKL. The CDR3 is 17 residues long. Trimming at V came to 4 bases and at J to 1 base, leaving 10 bases not matched to a gene. The DNA of the CDR3 is TGCGCCAGCAGCCCATCTATACAGGGGGCTTGGAACACTGAAGCTTTCTTT. It yields the protein CASSPSIQGAWNTEAFF.

V is TRBV11-2 and J is TRBJ2-7, with D perhaps TRBD1 (6 bases). CDR1 is SGHAT, CDR2 FQNNGV, per germline. The CDR3 totals 15 residues. The germline V and J ends were trimmed by 6 bases and 3 bases, with 18 bases remaining between them. CDR3 protein: CASRRAGTLIYEQYF. The CDR3 DNA reads as TGTGCCAGCAGACGCGCCGGGACATTGATCTACGAGCAGTACTTC.